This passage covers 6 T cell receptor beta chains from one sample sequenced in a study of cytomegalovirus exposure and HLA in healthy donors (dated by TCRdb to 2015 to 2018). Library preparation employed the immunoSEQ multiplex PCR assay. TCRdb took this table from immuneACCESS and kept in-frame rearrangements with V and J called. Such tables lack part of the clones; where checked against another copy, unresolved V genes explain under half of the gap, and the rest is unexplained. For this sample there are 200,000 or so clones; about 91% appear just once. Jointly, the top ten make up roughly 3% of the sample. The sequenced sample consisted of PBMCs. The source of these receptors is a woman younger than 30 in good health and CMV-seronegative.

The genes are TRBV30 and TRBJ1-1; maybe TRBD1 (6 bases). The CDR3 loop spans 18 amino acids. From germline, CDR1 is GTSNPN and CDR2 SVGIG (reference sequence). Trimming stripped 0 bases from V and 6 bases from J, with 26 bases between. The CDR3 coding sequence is TGTGCCTGGAGTGTCTTGGGGGTAAGACAGGTCCCACGCCCTGAAGCTTTCTTT. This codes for CAWSVLGVRQVPRPEAFF. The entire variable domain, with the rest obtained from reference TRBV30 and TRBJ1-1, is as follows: SQTIHQWPATLVQPVGSPLSLECTVEGTSNPNLYWYRQAAGRGLQLLFYSVGIGQISSEVPQNLSASRPQDRQFILSSKKLLLSDSGFYLCAWSVLGVRQVPRPEAFFGQGTRLTVV.

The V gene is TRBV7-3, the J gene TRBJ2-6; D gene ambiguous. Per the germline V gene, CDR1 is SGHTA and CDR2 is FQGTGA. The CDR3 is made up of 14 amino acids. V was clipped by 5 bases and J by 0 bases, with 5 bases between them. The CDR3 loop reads CASSEYSGANVLTF. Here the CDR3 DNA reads TGTGCCAGCAGCGAGTACTCTGGGGCCAACGTCCTGACTTTC.

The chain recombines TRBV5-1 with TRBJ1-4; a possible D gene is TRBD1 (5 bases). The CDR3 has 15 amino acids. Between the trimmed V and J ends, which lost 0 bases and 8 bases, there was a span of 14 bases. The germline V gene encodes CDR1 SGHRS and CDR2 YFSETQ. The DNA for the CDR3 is TGCGCCAGCAGCTTGGACGGGGCGGAGGGAGAAAAACTGTTTTTT. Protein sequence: CASSLDGAEGEKLFF.

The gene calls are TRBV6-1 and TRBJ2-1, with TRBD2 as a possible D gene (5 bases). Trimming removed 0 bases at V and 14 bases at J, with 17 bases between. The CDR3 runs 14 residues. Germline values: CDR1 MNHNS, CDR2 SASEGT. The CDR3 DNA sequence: TGTGCCAGCAGTGAAGCGAGTGAAGGGCGGAGGAAGTTCTTC. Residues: CASSEASEGRRKFF.

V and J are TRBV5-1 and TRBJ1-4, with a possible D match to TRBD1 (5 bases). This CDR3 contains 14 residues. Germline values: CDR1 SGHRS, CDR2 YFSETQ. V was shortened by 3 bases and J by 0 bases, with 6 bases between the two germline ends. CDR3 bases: TGCGCCAGCAGCTCGACAGCAACTAATGAAAAACTGTTTTTT. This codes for CASSSTATNEKLFF. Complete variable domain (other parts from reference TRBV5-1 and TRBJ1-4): KAGVTQTPRYLIKTRGQQVTLSCSPISGHRSVSWYQQTPGQGLQFLFEYFSETQRNKGNFPGRFSGRQFSNSRSEMNVSTLELGDSALYLCASSSTATNEKLFFGSGTQLSVL.

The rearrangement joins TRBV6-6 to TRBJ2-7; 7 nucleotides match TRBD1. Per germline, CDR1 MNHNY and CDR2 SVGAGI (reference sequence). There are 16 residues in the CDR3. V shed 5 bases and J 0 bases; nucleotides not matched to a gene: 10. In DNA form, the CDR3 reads TGTGCCAGCAGTAACCTCGGACAGGCACGCTCCTACGAGCAGTACTTC. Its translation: CASSNLGQARSYEQYF.